Following are 8 T cell receptor beta chains from one sample sequenced in a study of PD-1 and CTLA-4 blockade in melanoma. Sequenced by immunoSEQ multiplex PCR; TCRdb stores in-frame clones only, minus some. Of 25,000 to 30,000 clones detected, roughly 91% appear once; the ten largest clones hold around 7.8%. The sample was CD8+ T cells from peripheral blood, taken before anti-PD-1 treatment. These receptors came from a human donor with melanoma.

The CDR3 spells CASSGTSGSYEQYF. The CDR3 nucleotides read TGCGCCAGCAGCGGGACTAGCGGGAGTTACGAGCAGTACTTC. V usage is TRBV10-2 and J usage is TRBJ2-7; 14 positions agree with TRBD2. The CDR3 runs to 14 residues. Trimming took 6 bases from V and 4 from J; bases not matched to a gene: 2. Germline V CDR1 and CDR2: WSHSY, SAAADI.

This chain links TRBV27 with TRBJ2-1, with D possibly being TRBD2 (6 bases). CDR3 length: 16 residues. V shed 8 bases and J shed 1 base, with 18 bases lying between them. The germline V gene encodes CDR1 MNHEY and CDR2 SMNVEV (reference sequence). The CDR3 DNA reads TGTGCCAGCTCACCTCTATTTCGGGGGTCCTACAATGAGCAGTTCTTC. It specifies CASSPLFRGSYNEQFF.

The J gene is TRBJ2-3, the V gene TRBV30; TRBD2 matches 7 bases. The CDR3 is made up of 15 amino acids. The trim removed 0 bases at V and 2 bases at J, leaving 5 bases unmatched. Germline V gene lookup returns CDR1 GTSNPN and CDR2 SVGIG (reference sequence). This chain's CDR3 is CAWSVLREITDTQYF. The CDR3 nucleotides are TGTGCCTGGAGTGTCTTGCGGGAGATCACAGATACGCAGTATTTT.

The chain has TRBV5-1 and TRBJ1-4; the D is unclear. This CDR3 has 13 amino acids. Trimming took 7 bases from V and 0 from J, leaving 7 bases between them. Per germline, CDR1 SGHRS and CDR2 YFSETQ. Here the CDR3 DNA reads TGCGCCAGCTCCGACACAACTAATGAAAAACTGTTTTTT. Its translation is CASSDTTNEKLFF.

This clone occurred once. The CDR3 DNA follows: TGTGCCAGCAGTTACCCGACAGGGAACACTGAAGCTTTCTTT. Its translation is CASSYPTGNTEAFF. The chain uses TRBV6-2 or TRBV6-3 and TRBJ1-1; the D gene is possibly TRBD1 (6 bases). Trimming removed 2 bases from V and 1 base from J, with 8 bases in between. CDR1 and CDR2 from the germline V gene are MNHEY and SVGEGT. The CDR3 extends over 14 amino acids.

The chain is built from TRBV5-8 and TRBJ2-7; no clear D gene. With 0 bases removed from V and 2 bases from J, the gap between germline ends came to 9 bases. Per the germline V gene, CDR1 is SGHTS and CDR2 is YDEGEE. The CDR3 is 14 residues long. The CDR3 is CASSLGPETYEQYF. CDR3 DNA sequence: TGTGCCAGCAGCTTGGGACCGGAAACCTACGAGCAGTACTTC.

The chain carries TRBV2 and TRBJ2-7; 8 bases align to TRBD1. Germline lookup yields CDR1 SNHLY and CDR2 FYNNEI. The length of the CDR3 is 14 residues. J gave up 0 bases and V 9 bases, and 7 bases lay outside the gene matches. The DNA of the CDR3 is TGTGCCAGAAATGTACAGGGGGACTCCTACGAGCAGTACTTC. Translating gives CARNVQGDSYEQYF.

The V call is TRBV5-1, the J call TRBJ1-1; 8 bases line up with TRBD1. V was clipped by 6 bases and J by 1 base; unmatched bases: 5. Germline CDR1 and CDR2: SGHRS and YFSETQ. CDR3 size: 14 residues. This chain's CDR3 is CASIATGGNTEAFF. The DNA for the CDR3 is TGCGCCAGCATCGCAACAGGGGGGAACACTGAAGCTTTCTTT.